One sample yielded the 30 T cell receptor beta chains listed below, sequenced in a study of blood T cell repertoires in COVID-19. Measured with immunoSEQ multiplex PCR; TCRdb has only the in-frame clones, and not every one. The sample consists of about 64,000 clones, roughly 88% of them appearing once. The sequencing input was peripheral blood. These receptors originate from a woman aged 60-75 years with acute or convalescent COVID-19.

CDR3 coding DNA: TGTGCCGGGGGGGACAGGCGAAATCAGCCCCAGCATTTT. It specifies CAGGDRRNQPQHF. This chain connects TRBV19 to TRBJ1-5, with 8 bases fitting TRBD1. CDR3 length: 13 residues. Germline assignment: CDR1 LNHDA and CDR2 SQIVND (reference sequence). Trimming removed 11 bases from V and 4 bases from J; junction bases left unmatched: 7.

This clone was seen only once. The CDR3 region is CASSPTLAGTGELFF. The CDR3 nucleotides read TGTGCCAGCTCACCCACACTAGCCGGCACCGGGGAGCTGTTTTTT. V usage is TRBV18 and J usage is TRBJ2-2; D is possibly TRBD2 (6 bases). The germline CDR1 and CDR2 sequences are KGHSH and LQKENI. The CDR3 totals 15 residues. V was cut by 3 bases and J by 4 bases, with 12 bases left in between.

This chain links TRBV7-3 with TRBJ2-7, with D perhaps matching TRBD1 (6 bases). The germline gives CDR1 SGHTA, CDR2 FQGTGA. The CDR3 contains 16 residues. Trimming cost V 4 bases and J 2 bases, with 18 bases left between them. The CDR3 nucleotides read TGTGCCAGCAGCTCCGCCCCGGGACAAGTGACCTACGAGCAGTACTTC. Amino acids: CASSSAPGQVTYEQYF. Full variable domain (remainder filled in from reference TRBV7-3 and TRBJ2-7): GAGVSQTPSNKVTEKGKYVELRCDPISGHTALYWYRQSLGQGPEFLIYFQGTGAADDSGLPNDRFFAVRPEGSVSTLKIQRTERGDSAVYLCASSSAPGQVTYEQYFGPGTRLTVT.

This clone qualifies as medium-sized (0.01 to 0.1%). The genes are TRBV6-5 and TRBJ1-1, with TRBD1 matching 9 bases. Germline CDR1 MNHEY, CDR2 SVGAGI. Germline trimming cut 7 bases from V and 5 bases from J; bases unmatched to any gene: 8. There are 14 residues in the CDR3. The chain's CDR3 is CASIPGQGYTEAFF. CDR3 DNA: TGTGCCAGCATCCCGGGACAGGGTTATACTGAAGCTTTCTTT.

CDR3 residues: CASSLQTELAKNIQYF. CDR3 nucleotide sequence: TGTGCCAGCAGCCTTCAGACAGAATTAGCCAAAAACATTCAGTACTTC. The chain carries TRBV5-6 and TRBJ2-4; weak D call: TRBD1 (5 bases). Per the germline V gene, CDR1 is SGHDT and CDR2 is YYEEEE. The CDR3 contains 16 residues. The V end lost 4 bases, the J end lost 0 bases, and 14 bases lay between the germline ends.

This rearrangement joins TRBV5-1 to TRBJ1-4, with 10 bases lining up with TRBD1. The germline gives CDR1 SGHRS, CDR2 YFSETQ. V lost 4 bases to trimming and J lost 4 bases; unmatched junction nucleotides: 4. This CDR3 comprises 15 residues. The CDR3: CASSGTGAFNEKLFF. The CDR3 DNA reads TGCGCCAGCAGCGGGACAGGGGCCTTTAATGAAAAACTGTTTTTT.

V is TRBV2 and J is TRBJ2-3; a weak D match, TRBD1 (5 bases). V was cut by 7 bases and J by 0 bases, with 20 bases left in between. Germline-derived CDR1 and CDR2 are SNHLY and FYNNEI. The CDR3 consists of 17 residues. The CDR3 spells CASTREQVFSSTDTQYF. CDR3 DNA: TGTGCCAGCACCCGCGAACAGGTCTTCTCTAGCACAGATACGCAGTATTTT.

This clone was recorded a few times. V gene TRBV2 combines with J gene TRBJ2-2, with no clear D. This CDR3 contains 14 residues. The V gene lost 2 bases and the J gene lost 5 bases, with 9 bases spanning the gap. The germline gives CDR1 SNHLY, CDR2 FYNNEI. The CDR3 protein is CASSETRKTGELFF. CDR3 in DNA: TGTGCCAGCAGTGAAACCAGAAAGACCGGGGAGCTGTTTTTT. The variable domain in full, with the rest retrieved from reference TRBV2 and TRBJ2-2, is EPEVTQTPSHQVTQMGQEVILRCVPISNHLYFYWYRQILGQKVEFLVSFYNNEISEKSEIFDDQFSVERPDGSNFTLKIRSTKLEDSAMYFCASSETRKTGELFFGEGSRLTVL.

J is TRBJ1-5 and V is TRBV2; D unclear. The CDR3 is 12 amino acids. Between the trimmed V and J ends, which lost 5 bases and 5 bases, there was a span of 7 bases. Germline-derived CDR1 and CDR2 are SNHLY and FYNNEI. CDR3 region: CASSPHDQPQHF. The CDR3 DNA reads TGTGCCAGCAGTCCACACGATCAGCCCCAGCATTTT.

This clone has a single count. V gene TRBV9 combines with J gene TRBJ1-2; 7 bases line up with TRBD1. J gave up 10 bases and V 3 bases, and 12 bases lay outside the gene matches. There are 14 residues in the CDR3. Germline V lookup: CDR1 SGDLS, CDR2 YYNGEE. This CDR3 is CASSGHRGSHVYTF. Here the CDR3 DNA reads TGTGCCAGCAGCGGACACAGGGGCTCCCATGTCTACACCTTC.

The chain has TRBV19 and TRBJ1-1, with D maybe TRBD1 (6 bases). Germline V CDR1 and CDR2: LNHDA, SQIVND (reference sequence). Trimming stripped 1 base from V and 1 base from J, with 10 bases between. The CDR3 runs to 15 residues. The DNA for the CDR3 is TGTGCCAGTAGTATAGTTGGGGGCGGGAACACTGAAGCTTTCTTT. This codes for CASSIVGGGNTEAFF.

Remarks on this clone: This same CDR3 is encoded by further DNA sequences in the sample. The rearrangement uses TRBV30 and TRBJ1-1; maybe TRBD1 (6 bases). V was trimmed by 3 bases and J by 4 bases, leaving 6 bases between them. In germline, CDR1 is GTSNPN, CDR2 SVGIG (reference sequence). This CDR3 is 11 amino acids long. The DNA of the CDR3 is TGTGCCTGGAGCAGGGGCACTGAAGCTTTCTTT. Its translation is CAWSRGTEAFF.

J is TRBJ2-5 and V is TRBV19; possibly TRBD1 for D (6 bases). The V and J ends lost 9 bases and 5 bases respectively, with 16 bases between them. Germline V gene data show CDR1 as LNHDA and CDR2 as SQIVND (reference sequence). This CDR3 is 13 amino acids long. In DNA, the CDR3 is TGTGCCAGCCAAACCACAGGGACGGAGACCCAGTACTTC. The encoded protein is CASQTTGTETQYF.

This clone appeared once. The gene calls are TRBV2 and TRBJ1-3; D gene unclear. The CDR3 runs to 12 residues. Trimming left V 3 bases short and J 13 bases short, with 13 bases between. Germline V CDR1 and CDR2: SNHLY, FYNNEI. CDR3 DNA: TGTGCCAGCAGTGATTCGGGTCAGTCAATATATTTT. This gives the protein CASSDSGQSIYF.

V is TRBV5-4 and J is TRBJ1-2; D is unresolved. The CDR3 consists of 15 residues. Trimming cost V 4 bases and J 1 base, with 14 bases left between them. Germline values: CDR1 SGHNT, CDR2 YYREEE (reference sequence). CDR3 protein: CASSEAFGINYGYTF. CDR3 bases: TGTGCCAGCAGCGAGGCGTTCGGGATTAACTATGGCTACACCTTC. Complete variable domain (other parts from reference TRBV5-4 and TRBJ1-2): ETGVTQSPTHLIKTRGQQVTLRCSSQSGHNTVSWYQQALGQGPQFIFQYYREEENGRGNFPPRFSGLQFPNYSSELNVNALELDDSALYLCASSEAFGINYGYTFGSGTRLTVV.

The rearrangement links TRBV5-1 to TRBJ1-1; tentative D call: TRBD1 (5 bases). This CDR3 is built from 12 residues. Trimming stripped 6 bases from V and 4 bases from J, with 10 bases between. Per the germline V gene, CDR1 is SGHRS and CDR2 is YFSETQ. CDR3 bases: TGCGCCAGCACCTCCGGGGGCACTGAAGCTTTCTTT. It is translated as CASTSGGTEAFF. Drawing the rest from reference TRBV5-1 and TRBJ1-1, the complete variable domain is KAGVTQTPRYLIKTRGQQVTLSCSPISGHRSVSWYQQTPGQGLQFLFEYFSETQRNKGNFPGRFSGRQFSNSRSEMNVSTLELGDSALYLCASTSGGTEAFFGQGTRLTVV.

This clone has a handful of counts. The rearrangement joins TRBV5-1 to TRBJ2-7; 7 bases line up with TRBD1. Per germline, CDR1 SGHRS and CDR2 YFSETQ. Trimming took 2 bases from V and 4 from J; bases not matched to a gene: 6. The length of the CDR3 is 14 residues. The CDR3, as DNA: TGCGCCAGCAGCTTCCGACAGGGAACTTACGAGCAGTACTTC. Protein product: CASSFRQGTYEQYF.

The CDR3 is CASSGPGGAVHLPEAFF. CDR3 sequence (DNA): TGTGCCAGCAGCGGGCCAGGGGGCGCGGTCCATCTTCCTGAAGCTTTCTTT. V usage is TRBV5-4 and J usage is TRBJ1-1; 8 nucleotides match TRBD1. J was trimmed by 6 bases and V by 4 bases; bases with no gene match: 17. The CDR3 consists of 17 residues. Germline V gene sequence: CDR1 SGHNT, CDR2 YYREEE (reference sequence).

The chain is built from TRBV6-5 and TRBJ1-5, with D tentatively TRBD1 (6 bases). Germline CDR1 MNHEY, CDR2 SVGAGI. Between the trimmed V and J ends, which lost 4 bases and 1 base, there was a span of 11 bases. The CDR3 loop spans 15 amino acids. CDR3 sequence (DNA): TGTGCCAGCAGTTCTTACCAGGGGAGCAATCAGCCCCAGCATTTT. Protein: CASSSYQGSNQPQHF.

This clone was picked up many times. The V call is TRBV7-2, the J call TRBJ1-2; TRBD1 agrees at 12 bases. CDR1 SGHTA and CDR2 FQGNSA come from the germline V gene. CDR3 length: 13 amino acids. V was pared by 10 bases and J by 8 bases, with 8 bases of the junction left unmatched. CDR3 DNA: TGTGCCACCTACCCGGGACAGGGGGCCGGCTACACCTTC. This codes for CATYPGQGAGYTF. The full variable domain, completed using reference TRBV7-2 and TRBJ1-2, is GAGVSQSPSNKVTEKGKDVELRCDPISGHTALYWYRQSLGQGLEFLIYFQGNSAPDKSGLPSDRFSAERTGGSVSTLTIQRTQQEDSAVYLCATYPGQGAGYTFGSGTRLTVV.

The chain carries TRBV9 and TRBJ2-2, with 12 bases fitting TRBD2. This CDR3 region has 16 residues. In germline, CDR1 is SGDLS, CDR2 YYNGEE. Trimming cost V 0 bases and J 7 bases; bases outside gene matches: 4. The CDR3 nucleotides read TGTGCCAGCAGCGTAGGTGGACTAGCGGGAAGCGGGGAGCTGTTTTTT. Translated: CASSVGGLAGSGELFF.

The CDR3 DNA follows: TGTGCCAGCAGCTGGGGAGGGGGGCGCGGAGATACGCAGTATTTT. Its protein is CASSWGGGRGDTQYF. V usage is TRBV5-6 and J usage is TRBJ2-3, with D possibly matching TRBD2 (7 bases). The germline V gene has CDR1 SGHDT and CDR2 YYEEEE. V dropped 3 bases and J dropped 5 bases, with 16 bases sitting between them. This CDR3 region has 15 residues.

The gene calls are TRBV12-2 and TRBJ1-5. TRBV12-2 is flagged as a pseudogene. This CDR3 comprises 16 residues. DNA of the CDR3: TGTGCAAGTCGCCCCCGGACTGCGGATAGCAATCAGCCCCAGCATTTT. This encodes CASRPRTADSNQPQHF.

This clone was seen only once. The chain is built from TRBV7-9 and TRBJ1-1; tentative D call: TRBD1 (5 bases). In germline, CDR1 is SEHNR, CDR2 FQNEAQ (reference sequence). V shed 4 bases and J shed 1 base, with 13 bases lying between them. The length of the CDR3 is 15 residues. The CDR3 sequence: CASSSAGQGNTEAFF. DNA of the CDR3: TGTGCCAGCAGCTCAGCAGGGCAGGGGAACACTGAAGCTTTCTTT. The full variable domain, completed using reference TRBV7-9 and TRBJ1-1, is DTGVSQNPRHKITKRGQNVTFRCDPISEHNRLYWYRQTLGQGPEFLTYFQNEAQLEKSRLLSDRFSAERPKGSFSTLEIQRTEQGDSAMYLCASSSAGQGNTEAFFGQGTRLTVV.

This chain joins TRBV7-8 and TRBJ2-2, with a weak D call TRBD1 (6 bases). The CDR3 runs to 16 residues. Per germline, CDR1 SGHVS and CDR2 FQNEAQ. V was shortened by 1 base and J by 5 bases, with 14 bases between the two germline ends. The CDR3 here is CASSLGVGAGTGELFF. The CDR3 DNA reads as TGTGCCAGCAGCTTAGGGGTGGGGGCAGGAACCGGGGAGCTGTTTTTT.

The rearrangement uses TRBV29-1 and TRBJ2-1; TRBD2 matches at 10 bases. The V and J ends lost 1 base and 1 base, in that order; junction bases with no gene match: 10. CDR1 is SQVTM and CDR2 is ANQGSEA in the germline V gene. The CDR3 loop spans 18 amino acids. DNA of the CDR3: TGCAGCGTTGAAGGTAGCGGGGGGACCCCCTTATCCTACAATGAGCAGTTCTTC. Protein product: CSVEGSGGTPLSYNEQFF.

The J gene is TRBJ1-2, the V gene TRBV7-9; 7 nucleotides match TRBD1. The junction had 3 bases not matched to a gene; V was cut back by 8 bases and J by 0 bases. The CDR3 runs 13 residues. Germline V lookup: CDR1 SEHNR, CDR2 FQNEAQ (reference sequence). CDR3 region: CASGTATNYGYTF. CDR3 nucleotides: TGTGCCAGCGGGACAGCCACTAACTATGGCTACACCTTC.

This clone was observed a handful of times. DNA for the CDR3: TGCGCCAGCAGGACTGAAAGCGGGGGGTCCCTCAGCTCCTACAATGAGCAGTTCTTC. Residues: CASRTESGGSLSSYNEQFF. The J gene is TRBJ2-1, the V gene TRBV10-2; 9 bases fit TRBD2. The CDR3 sequence is 19 residues long. Germline-derived CDR1 and CDR2 are WSHSY and SAAADI. The V and J ends lost 6 bases and 0 bases, in that order; junction bases with no gene match: 15.

This clone was detected only once. This chain joins TRBV12-3 or TRBV12-4 and TRBJ2-3; 9 positions agree with TRBD1. V was pared by 5 bases and J by 14 bases, with 11 bases of the junction left unmatched. The CDR3 consists of 13 residues. In DNA, the CDR3 is TGTGCCAGCAGTCCTCCCAAGGGACAGGGAAGGTATTTT. It translates to CASSPPKGQGRYF.

The rearrangement uses TRBV19 and TRBJ1-2; 11 nucleotides agree with TRBD1. The V gene's germline CDR1 is LNHDA and CDR2 SQIVND (reference sequence). The length of the CDR3 is 17 residues. J lost 0 bases, V lost 4 bases, and 7 bases had no gene match. The CDR3 nucleotides read TGTGCCAGTAGTACCGGACAGGGGGCAGGCACTAACTATGGCTACACCTTC. It translates to CASSTGQGAGTNYGYTF. Full variable domain (remainder filled in from reference TRBV19 and TRBJ1-2): DGGITQSPKYLFRKEGQNVTLSCEQNLNHDAMYWYRQDPGQGLRLIYYSQIVNDFQKGDIAEGYSVSREKKESFPLTVTSAQKNPTAFYLCASSTGQGAGTNYGYTFGSGTRLTVV.